This T cell receptor beta chain appears in the sequencing data of a study of vaccination and CD4 T cells after COVID-19. Study in general: Taking of post-vaccine samples occurred a median approximately 67 days after dose two (range 14 to 241). The authors exposed cells to overlapping spike peptides derived from SARS-CoV-2, HCoV-NL63, HCoV-OC43 and HCoV-229E. General study results and limits: A median of around 83% of reactive clones, in convalescent patients, became evident only post-vaccination.

V was shortened by 5 bases and J by 8 bases, with 21 bases between the two germline ends. There are 15 residues in the CDR3. Germline CDR1 reads SGHTA; CDR2 reads FQGNSA. Sequencing of the DNA from cultured CD4+ T cells was carried out with the Oncomine TCR Beta short-read assay. TCRdb re-called the PCR reads through MiXCR, storing one row per CDR3 protein. Of 7,500 to 10,000 distinct CDR3 sequences listed, 45% were seen once; the top ten hold roughly a tenth. Noted treatment: roughly 11-day PBMC culture with coronavirus spike peptide pools or control peptides (ViraFEST assay). The unexposed donor provided CD4+ T cells, which were taken before the COVID-19 pandemic (2011-2018). PBMCs were cultured at some 2.1 million per well with approximately 9.4 IU/ml IL-2 and 10 ug/ml peptide pools. This clonotype turned up a few times. Its target is not known.

The chain employs TRBV7-2 and TRBJ1-2, with D perhaps matching TRBD1 (5 bases). The source of this sequence is a human donor in good health. Input material: CD4+ T cells from blood, cultured in vitro. The CDR3 DNA reads TGTGCCAGCAGCCTAACCCTCCTACAAGGGGAAGGCTACACCTTC. Amino acids: CASSLTLLQGEGYTF.